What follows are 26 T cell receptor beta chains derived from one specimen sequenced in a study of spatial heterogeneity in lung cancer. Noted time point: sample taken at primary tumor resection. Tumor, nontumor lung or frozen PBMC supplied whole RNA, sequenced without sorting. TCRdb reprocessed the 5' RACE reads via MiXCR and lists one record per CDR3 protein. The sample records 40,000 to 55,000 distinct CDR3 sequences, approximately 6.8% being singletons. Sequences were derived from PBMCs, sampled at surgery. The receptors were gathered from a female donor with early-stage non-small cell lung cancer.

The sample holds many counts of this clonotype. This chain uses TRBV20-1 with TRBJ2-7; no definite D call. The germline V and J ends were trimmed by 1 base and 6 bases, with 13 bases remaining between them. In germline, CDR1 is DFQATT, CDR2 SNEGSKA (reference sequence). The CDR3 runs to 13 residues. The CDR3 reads CSARGVPATEQYF. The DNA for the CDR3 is TGCAGTGCTAGAGGCGTCCCGGCGACCGAGCAGTACTTC.

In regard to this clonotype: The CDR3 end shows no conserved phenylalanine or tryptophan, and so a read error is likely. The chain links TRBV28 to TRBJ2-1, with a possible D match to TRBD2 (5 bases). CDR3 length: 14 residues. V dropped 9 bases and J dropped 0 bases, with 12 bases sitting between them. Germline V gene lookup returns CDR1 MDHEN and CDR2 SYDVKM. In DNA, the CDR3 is TGTGCCAGTTGCGGGTGGGGCTCCTACAATGAGCAGTTCTCC. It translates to CASCGWGSYNEQFS.

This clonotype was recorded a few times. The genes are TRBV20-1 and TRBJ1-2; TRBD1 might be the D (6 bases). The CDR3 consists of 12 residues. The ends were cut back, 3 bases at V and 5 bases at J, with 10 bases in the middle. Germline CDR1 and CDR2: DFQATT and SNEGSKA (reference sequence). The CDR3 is CSARKDSYGYTF. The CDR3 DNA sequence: TGCAGTGCTAGGAAGGACAGTTATGGCTACACCTTC.

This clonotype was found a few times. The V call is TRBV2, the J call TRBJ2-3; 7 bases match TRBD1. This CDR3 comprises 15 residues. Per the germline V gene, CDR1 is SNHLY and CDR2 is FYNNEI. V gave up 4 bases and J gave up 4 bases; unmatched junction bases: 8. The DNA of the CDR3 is TGTGCCAGCAGTGTGGAGACAGGGTTCGCAGATACGCAGTATTTT. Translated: CASSVETGFADTQYF.

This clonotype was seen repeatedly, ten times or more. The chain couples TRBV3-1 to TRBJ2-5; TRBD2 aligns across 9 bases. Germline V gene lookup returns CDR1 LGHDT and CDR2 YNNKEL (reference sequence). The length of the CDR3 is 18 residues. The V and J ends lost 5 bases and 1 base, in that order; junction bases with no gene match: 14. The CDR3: CASSGRRAGGPVQETQYF. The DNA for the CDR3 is TGTGCCAGCAGCGGTCGAAGAGCGGGGGGCCCAGTCCAAGAGACCCAGTACTTC.

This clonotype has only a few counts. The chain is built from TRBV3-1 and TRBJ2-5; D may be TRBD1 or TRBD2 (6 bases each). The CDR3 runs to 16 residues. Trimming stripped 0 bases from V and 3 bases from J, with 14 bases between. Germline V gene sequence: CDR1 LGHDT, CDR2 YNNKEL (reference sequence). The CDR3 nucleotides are TGTGCCAGCAGCCAAGATAGGGGGGCCGGAGAAGAGACCCAGTACTTC. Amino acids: CASSQDRGAGEETQYF.

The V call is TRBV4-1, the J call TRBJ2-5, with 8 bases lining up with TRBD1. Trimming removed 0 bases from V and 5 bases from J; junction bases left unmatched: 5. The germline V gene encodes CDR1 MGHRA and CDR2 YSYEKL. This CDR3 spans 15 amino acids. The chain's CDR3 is CASSQDAGGGETQYF. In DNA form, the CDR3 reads TGCGCCAGCAGCCAAGATGCAGGGGGCGGGGAGACCCAGTACTTC.

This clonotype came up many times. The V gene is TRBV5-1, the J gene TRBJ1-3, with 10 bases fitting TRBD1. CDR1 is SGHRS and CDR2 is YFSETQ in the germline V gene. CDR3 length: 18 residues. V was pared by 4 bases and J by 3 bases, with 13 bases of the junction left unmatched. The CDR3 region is CASSLGQGVITGGNTIYF. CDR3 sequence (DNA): TGCGCCAGCAGCCTTGGACAGGGGGTAATAACTGGTGGAAACACCATATATTTT.

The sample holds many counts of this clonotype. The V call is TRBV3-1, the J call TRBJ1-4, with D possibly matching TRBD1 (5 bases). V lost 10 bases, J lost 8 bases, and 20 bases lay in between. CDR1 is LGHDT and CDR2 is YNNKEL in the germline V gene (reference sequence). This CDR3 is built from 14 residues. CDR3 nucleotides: TGTGCCACCTCCGGAGGAGGGGTAGGGGAAAAACTGTTTTTT. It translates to CATSGGGVGEKLFF.

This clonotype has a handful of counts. The CDR3 here is CASSFGAGGQEDTQYF. The CDR3 DNA follows: TGTGCCAGCAGTTTCGGAGCGGGGGGGCAGGAAGATACGCAGTATTTT. V usage is TRBV12-3 or TRBV12-4 and J usage is TRBJ2-3, with 10 bases lining up with TRBD2. V was clipped by 3 bases and J by 5 bases; unmatched bases: 8. This CDR3 is 16 amino acids long.

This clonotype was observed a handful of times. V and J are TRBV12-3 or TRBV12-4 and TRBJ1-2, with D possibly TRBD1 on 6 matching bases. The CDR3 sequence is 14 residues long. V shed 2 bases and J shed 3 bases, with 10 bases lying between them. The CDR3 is CASSLMGGDYGYTF. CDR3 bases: TGTGCCAGCAGTTTAATGGGGGGCGACTATGGCTACACCTTC.

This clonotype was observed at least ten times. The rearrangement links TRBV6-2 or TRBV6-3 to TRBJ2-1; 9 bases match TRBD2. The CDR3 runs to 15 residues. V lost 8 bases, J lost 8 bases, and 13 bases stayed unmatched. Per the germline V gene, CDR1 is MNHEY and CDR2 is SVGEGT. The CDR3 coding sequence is TGTGCCAGCCTACCTCCCGGGACTAGCAAGCATGAGCAGTTCTTC. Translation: CASLPPGTSKHEQFF.

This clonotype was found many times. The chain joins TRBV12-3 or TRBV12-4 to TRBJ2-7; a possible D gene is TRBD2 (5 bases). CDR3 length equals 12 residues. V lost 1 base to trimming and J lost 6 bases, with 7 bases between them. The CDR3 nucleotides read TGTGCCAGCAGTTTAGGAGGGTTCGAGCAGTACTTC. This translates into CASSLGGFEQYF.

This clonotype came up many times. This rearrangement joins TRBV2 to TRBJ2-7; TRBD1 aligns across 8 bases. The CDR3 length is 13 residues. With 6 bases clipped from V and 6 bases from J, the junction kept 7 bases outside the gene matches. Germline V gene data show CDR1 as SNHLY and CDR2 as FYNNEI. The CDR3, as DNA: TGTGCCAGCAGGACGGACAGGGCGGGCGAGCAGTACTTC. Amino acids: CASRTDRAGEQYF.

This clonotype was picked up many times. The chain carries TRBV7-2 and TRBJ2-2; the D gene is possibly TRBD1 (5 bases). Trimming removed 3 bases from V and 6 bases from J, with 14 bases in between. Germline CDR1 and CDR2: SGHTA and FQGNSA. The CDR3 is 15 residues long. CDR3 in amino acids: CASSFAKKGSGELFF. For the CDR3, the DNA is TGTGCCAGCAGCTTCGCGAAAAAGGGGTCCGGGGAGCTGTTTTTT.

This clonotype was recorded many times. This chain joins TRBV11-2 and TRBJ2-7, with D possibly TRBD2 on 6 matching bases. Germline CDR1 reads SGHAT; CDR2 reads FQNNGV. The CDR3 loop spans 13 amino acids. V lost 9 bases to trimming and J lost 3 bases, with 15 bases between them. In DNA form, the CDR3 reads TGTGCCAGTGCACGGGACTCCGGCTACGAGCAGTACTTC. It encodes CASARDSGYEQYF.

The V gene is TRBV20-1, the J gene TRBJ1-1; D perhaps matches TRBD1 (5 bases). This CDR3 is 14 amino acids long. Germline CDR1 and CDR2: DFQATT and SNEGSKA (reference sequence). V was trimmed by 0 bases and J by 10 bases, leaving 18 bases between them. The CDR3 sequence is CSARDSRGPPAAFF. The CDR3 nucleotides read TGCAGTGCTAGAGATTCTCGGGGCCCTCCGGCAGCTTTCTTT.

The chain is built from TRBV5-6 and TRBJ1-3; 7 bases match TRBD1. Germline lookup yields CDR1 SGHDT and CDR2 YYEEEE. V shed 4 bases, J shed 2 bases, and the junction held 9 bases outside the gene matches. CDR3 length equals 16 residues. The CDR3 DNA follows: TGTGCCAGCAGCCCCCTCCGACAGGGAGCTGGAAACACCATATATTTT. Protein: CASSPLRQGAGNTIYF.

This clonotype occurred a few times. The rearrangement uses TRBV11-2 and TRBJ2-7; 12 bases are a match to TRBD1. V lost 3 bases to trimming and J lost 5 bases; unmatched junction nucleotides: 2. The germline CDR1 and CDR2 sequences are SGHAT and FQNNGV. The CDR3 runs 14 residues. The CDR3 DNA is TGTGCCAGCAGCTTTGGGACAGGGGGCCACGAGCAGTACTTC. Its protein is CASSFGTGGHEQYF.

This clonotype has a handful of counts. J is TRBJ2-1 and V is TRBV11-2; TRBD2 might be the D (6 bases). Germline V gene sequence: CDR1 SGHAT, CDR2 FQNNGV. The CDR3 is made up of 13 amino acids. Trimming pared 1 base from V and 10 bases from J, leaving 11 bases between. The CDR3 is CASSLVVAGEQFF. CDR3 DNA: TGTGCCAGCAGCTTAGTGGTGGCGGGGGAGCAGTTCTTC.

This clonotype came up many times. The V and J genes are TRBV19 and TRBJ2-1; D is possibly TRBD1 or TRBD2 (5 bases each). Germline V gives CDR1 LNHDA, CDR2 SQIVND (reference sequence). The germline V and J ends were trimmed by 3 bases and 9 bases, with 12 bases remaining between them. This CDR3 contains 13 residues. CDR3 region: CASSIGGLFEQFF. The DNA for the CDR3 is TGTGCCAGTAGTATTGGGGGTCTTTTTGAGCAGTTCTTC.

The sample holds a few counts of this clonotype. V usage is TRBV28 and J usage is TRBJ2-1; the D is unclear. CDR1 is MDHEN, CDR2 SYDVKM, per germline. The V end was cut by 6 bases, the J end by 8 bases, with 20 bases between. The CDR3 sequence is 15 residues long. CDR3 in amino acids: CASSPMDGPKDEQFF. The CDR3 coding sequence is TGTGCCAGCAGCCCTATGGACGGTCCTAAGGATGAGCAGTTCTTC.

The CDR3 is CSASPTYRGATEAFF. CDR3 coding DNA: TGCAGTGCTAGCCCAACTTACAGAGGAGCCACTGAAGCTTTCTTT. The genes are TRBV20-1 and TRBJ1-1, with D unresolved. Germline lookup yields CDR1 DFQATT and CDR2 SNEGSKA (reference sequence). V shed 3 bases and J shed 4 bases, with 18 bases lying between them. The length of the CDR3 is 15 residues.

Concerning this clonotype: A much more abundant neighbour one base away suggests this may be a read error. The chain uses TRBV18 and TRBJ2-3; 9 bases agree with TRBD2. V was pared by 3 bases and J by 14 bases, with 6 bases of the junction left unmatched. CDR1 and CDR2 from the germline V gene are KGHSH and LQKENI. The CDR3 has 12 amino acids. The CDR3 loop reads CASSPRISGGYF. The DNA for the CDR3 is TGTGCCAGCTCACCCCGGATTAGCGGGGGGTATTTT.

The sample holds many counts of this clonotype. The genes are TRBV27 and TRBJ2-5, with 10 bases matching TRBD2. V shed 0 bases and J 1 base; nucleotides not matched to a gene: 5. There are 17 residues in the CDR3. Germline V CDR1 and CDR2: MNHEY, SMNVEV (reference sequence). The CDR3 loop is CASSLSLAGDVQETQYF. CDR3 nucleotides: TGTGCCAGCAGTTTATCCCTAGCGGGGGACGTCCAAGAGACCCAGTACTTC.

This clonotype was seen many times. CDR3 loop: CASSQDRGATNYGYTF. In DNA form, the CDR3 reads TGCGCCAGCAGCCAAGACAGGGGGGCGACTAACTATGGCTACACCTTC. The chain carries TRBV4-3 and TRBJ1-2, with 7 bases that match TRBD1. Germline CDR1 and CDR2: LGHNA and YSLEER. This CDR3 comprises 16 residues. Unmatched junction bases numbered 4, after V lost 0 bases and J lost 0 bases.